Given below is one T cell receptor beta chain in context. The data were taken from a study of OX40 agonist ivuxolimab in advanced cancers. The table came from immunoSEQ multiplex PCR; TCRdb's copy has only in-frame clones and leaves some out. There are about 91,000 clones in the sample; around 88% occur only once, and approximately 0.5% lies in the top ten. Germline CDR1 SGHTA, CDR2 FQGNSA. The CDR3 spans 13 residues. Trimming removed 5 bases from V and 5 bases from J, with 12 bases in between. The chain recombines TRBV7-2 with TRBJ1-2; the D gene is possibly TRBD1 (5 bases). Sequenced material: CD4+ or CD8+ T cells sorted from blood, taken in a trial of the OX40 agonist ivuxolimab. The sequence was collected from an adult with an advanced solid tumor such as melanoma, head and neck, liver or kidney cancer. CDR3 DNA sequence: TGTGCCAGCAGCGTTGACAGCGGATATGGCTACACCTTC. Protein sequence: CASSVDSGYGYTF.